Shown below are 15 T cell receptor beta chains from a single sample sequenced in a study of regulatory dendritic cells for organ transplantation. TCRdb keeps only in-frame clones here, not all; method: immunoSEQ multiplex PCR. Seen here are over 20,000 clones, approximately 85% observed once, and the top ten hold 0.65% to 0.8%. CFSE-labeled sorted T cells met regulatory or mature dendritic cells for five to six days. Their antigen targets remain unknown. Source material: naive CD4+ T cells from blood cultured with regulatory dendritic cells. The subset denotes: CD45RA+ naive T cells. The origin of the receptors is a human donor in good health.

The V gene is TRBV11-2, the J gene TRBJ1-4; 9 nucleotides agree with TRBD1. The germline gives CDR1 SGHAT, CDR2 FQNNGV. V lost 5 bases to trimming and J lost 8 bases; unmatched junction nucleotides: 3. CDR3 length: 13 amino acids. The CDR3 DNA sequence: TGTGCCAGCAGCGGGACAGGGCCCGAAAAACTGTTTTTT. Translated: CASSGTGPEKLFF. Full variable domain (remainder filled in from reference TRBV11-2 and TRBJ1-4): EAGVAQSPRYKIIEKRQSVAFWCNPISGHATLYWYQQILGQGPKLLIQFQNNGVVDDSQLPKDRFSAERLKGVDSTLKIQPAKLEDSAVYLCASSGTGPEKLFFGSGTQLSVL.

This chain connects TRBV5-1 to TRBJ2-2, with 13 bases that match TRBD2. The germline V gene has CDR1 SGHRS and CDR2 YFSETQ. Trimming at V came to 5 bases and at J to 6 bases, leaving 7 bases not matched to a gene. The CDR3 is made up of 16 amino acids. CDR3 loop: CASRQGLAGEAGELFF. The DNA of the CDR3 is TGCGCCAGCAGACAAGGACTAGCGGGAGAAGCCGGGGAGCTGTTTTTT.

This chain joins TRBV30 and TRBJ1-2, with D possibly TRBD1 on 5 matching bases. CDR1 and CDR2 from the germline V gene are GTSNPN and SVGIG (reference sequence). Trimming removed 0 bases from V and 4 bases from J, with 9 bases in between. The CDR3 covers 13 residues. The CDR3 DNA sequence: TGTGCCTGGAGTGTAGGGGAACTCTATGGCTACACCTTC. Translated, it gives CAWSVGELYGYTF.

V and J are TRBV19 and TRBJ1-1, with 8 bases lining up with TRBD1. The CDR3 is 15 residues long. Unmatched junction bases numbered 10, after V lost 6 bases and J lost 4 bases. The germline V gene has CDR1 LNHDA and CDR2 SQIVND (reference sequence). CDR3 residues: CASSKLQGEGTEAFF. The CDR3 DNA follows: TGTGCCAGTAGCAAACTACAGGGGGAAGGCACTGAAGCTTTCTTT.

The genes are TRBV18 and TRBJ2-1; 11 nucleotides match TRBD1. Looked up from germline, CDR1 is KGHSH and CDR2 is LQKENI. After removal of 6 bases from V and 0 bases from J, the junction contained 4 bases not matched to a gene. The CDR3 runs to 16 residues. The CDR3 reads CASSPGTGGSYNEQFF. The CDR3 DNA reads TGTGCCAGCTCTCCCGGGACAGGGGGCTCCTACAATGAGCAGTTCTTC.

DNA for the CDR3: TGTGCCAGCAGCTCTGGAGGGCCCTTCTCCTACAATGAGCAGTTCTTC. This sequence encodes CASSSGGPFSYNEQFF. V usage is TRBV9 and J usage is TRBJ2-1, with a weak D call TRBD2 (6 bases). This CDR3 is built from 16 residues. Germline CDR1 SGDLS, CDR2 YYNGEE. Trimming removed 4 bases from V and 0 bases from J, with 14 bases in between.

The table lists this clone with a count of one. The J gene is TRBJ1-4, the V gene TRBV2; no clear D gene. The V gene's germline CDR1 is SNHLY and CDR2 FYNNEI. The CDR3 is made up of 17 amino acids. V was trimmed by 2 bases and J by 8 bases, leaving 21 bases between them. CDR3 sequence: CASSEYERGRLKEKLFF. CDR3 DNA sequence: TGTGCCAGCAGTGAATACGAGAGAGGACGGCTGAAAGAAAAACTGTTTTTT.

The chain joins TRBV6-5 to TRBJ2-7; 12 bases line up with TRBD2. CDR3 length: 15 residues. Germline V gene sequence: CDR1 MNHEY, CDR2 SVGAGI. With V trimmed by 5 bases and J by 0 bases, 2 bases remained unmatched. DNA of the CDR3: TGTGCCAGCAGTAAACTAGCGGGGGGCTCCTACGAGCAGTACTTC. Protein sequence: CASSKLAGGSYEQYF.

This chain connects TRBV5-4 to TRBJ1-2; the match to TRBD1 covers 8 bases. CDR1 is SGHNT, CDR2 YYREEE, per germline (reference sequence). Losses at the gene ends were 0 bases for V and 2 bases for J; bases not matched to a gene: 0. The CDR3 covers 14 residues. In DNA, the CDR3 is TGTGCCAGCAGCTTGGGACAGGGGAACTATGGCTACACCTTC. Protein: CASSLGQGNYGYTF.

This clone has a handful of counts. The chain uses TRBV19 and TRBJ2-6; D gene ambiguous. The V end was cut by 2 bases, the J end by 3 bases, with 2 bases between. Germline loops: CDR1 LNHDA, CDR2 SQIVND (reference sequence). The CDR3 totals 13 residues. This CDR3 reads CASSISGANVLTF. The CDR3 DNA follows: TGTGCCAGTAGTATAAGTGGGGCCAACGTCCTGACTTTC. Full variable domain (outside the CDR3, taken from reference TRBV19 and TRBJ2-6): DGGITQSPKYLFRKEGQNVTLSCEQNLNHDAMYWYRQDPGQGLRLIYYSQIVNDFQKGDIAEGYSVSREKKESFPLTVTSAQKNPTAFYLCASSISGANVLTFGAGSRLTVL.

CDR3 nucleotides: TGTGCCAGTAGTACAACAGGGGTTCGGACTGAAGCTTTCTTT. Protein sequence: CASSTTGVRTEAFF. The chain couples TRBV19 to TRBJ1-1; 7 bases are shared with TRBD1. The CDR3 runs 14 residues. The V segment lost 4 bases and the J segment 5 bases; nucleotides outside the gene matches: 7. In germline, CDR1 is LNHDA, CDR2 SQIVND (reference sequence). The full variable domain, with the rest looked up from reference TRBV19 and TRBJ1-1, is DGGITQSPKYLFRKEGQNVTLSCEQNLNHDAMYWYRQDPGQGLRLIYYSQIVNDFQKGDIAEGYSVSREKKESFPLTVTSAQKNPTAFYLCASSTTGVRTEAFFGQGTRLTVV.

V and J are TRBV5-5 and TRBJ2-7; D might be TRBD1 (5 bases). Germline CDR1 is SGHKS and CDR2 is YYEKEE (reference sequence). The length of the CDR3 is 15 residues. Trimming pared 0 bases from V and 0 bases from J, leaving 10 bases between. The CDR3 bases are TGTGCCAGCAGCTTGGGTCCAGGGAACTCCTACGAGCAGTACTTC. It translates to CASSLGPGNSYEQYF. Full variable domain (missing parts from reference TRBV5-5 and TRBJ2-7): DAGVTQSPTHLIKTRGQQVTLRCSPISGHKSVSWYQQVLGQGPQFIFQYYEKEERGRGNFPDRFSARQFPNYSSELNVNALLLGDSALYLCASSLGPGNSYEQYFGPGTRLTVT.

CDR3 coding DNA: TGTGCCAGCAGTGGAGGGGTCGTAAAGGAAAAACTGTTTTTT. Its protein product is CASSGGVVKEKLFF. The chain links TRBV6-1 to TRBJ1-4, with D perhaps TRBD1 (5 bases). Germline V lookup: CDR1 MNHNS, CDR2 SASEGT. Trimming stripped 4 bases from V and 8 bases from J, with 14 bases between. This CDR3 region has 14 residues.

The CDR3: CASSTRSGLEQFF. For the CDR3, the DNA is TGTGCCAGCAGCACCCGGAGCGGACTTGAGCAGTTCTTC. The chain joins TRBV7-2 to TRBJ2-1; D perhaps matches TRBD2 (5 bases). This CDR3 is 13 amino acids long. CDR1 and CDR2 from the germline V gene are SGHTA and FQGNSA. V was pared by 5 bases and J by 9 bases, with 14 bases between.

This chain uses TRBV5-1 with TRBJ2-2, with a tentative D call TRBD2 (6 bases). Germline V lookup: CDR1 SGHRS, CDR2 YFSETQ. V was clipped by 0 bases and J by 1 base, with 10 bases between them. This CDR3 has 16 residues. The CDR3 region is CASSLEVSGNTGELFF. The CDR3 nucleotides are TGCGCCAGCAGCTTGGAGGTTAGCGGGAACACCGGGGAGCTGTTTTTT.